This T cell receptor beta chain was sequenced in a study of cytomegalovirus exposure and HLA in healthy donors. For the study at large: Out of 398 genotyped donors, roughly 80% belonged to the Caucasian-associated ancestry cluster. Overall study results and limits: Rare sequences made up most TCRs, while some public TCRs were found in many donors. When analyzed later, the rates of TCR association showed variation by HLA locus, with DRB1 the most and HLA-C the fewest.

Notes on this clone: What it recognizes is unknown.

The donors (healthy individuals) were bone marrow donors. PCR used 60 Vbeta primers and 13 Jbeta primers. TCRdb keeps only in-frame clones here, not all; method: immunoSEQ multiplex PCR. Among some 94,000 clones, roughly 71% were seen once, and the ten largest hold approximately 2.7%. With 7 bases removed from V and 6 bases from J, the gap between germline ends came to 16 bases. The CDR3 has 14 amino acids. Germline CDR1 and CDR2: WNHNN and SYGVQD (reference sequence). The material sequenced was PBMCs. This TCR was sampled from a man between 45 and 60 years old in good health and CMV-seronegative. The V and J genes are TRBV10-1 and TRBJ2-1; D possibly corresponds to TRBD2 (6 bases). The CDR3 loop reads CASIVAVGLNEQFF. The CDR3 DNA follows: TGCGCCAGCATAGTAGCGGTGGGGCTCAATGAGCAGTTCTTC.